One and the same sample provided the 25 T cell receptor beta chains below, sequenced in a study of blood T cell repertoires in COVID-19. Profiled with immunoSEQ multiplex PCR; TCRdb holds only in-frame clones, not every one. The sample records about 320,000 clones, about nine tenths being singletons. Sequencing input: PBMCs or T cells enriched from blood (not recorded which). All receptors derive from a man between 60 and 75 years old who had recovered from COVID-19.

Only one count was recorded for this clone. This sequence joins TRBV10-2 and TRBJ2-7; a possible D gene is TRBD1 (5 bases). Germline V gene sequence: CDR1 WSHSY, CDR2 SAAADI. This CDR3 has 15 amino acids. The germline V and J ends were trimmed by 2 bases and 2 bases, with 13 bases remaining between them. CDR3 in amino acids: CASSEQGSTPYEQYF. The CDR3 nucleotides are TGCGCCAGCAGTGAGCAGGGATCCACCCCCTACGAGCAGTACTTC.

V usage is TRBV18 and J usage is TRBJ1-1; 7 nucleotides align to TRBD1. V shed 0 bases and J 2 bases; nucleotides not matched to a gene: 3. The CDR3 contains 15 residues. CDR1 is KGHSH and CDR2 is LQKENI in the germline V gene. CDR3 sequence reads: CASSPPKGANTEAFF. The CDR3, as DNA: TGTGCCAGCTCACCACCGAAGGGGGCTAACACTGAAGCTTTCTTT.

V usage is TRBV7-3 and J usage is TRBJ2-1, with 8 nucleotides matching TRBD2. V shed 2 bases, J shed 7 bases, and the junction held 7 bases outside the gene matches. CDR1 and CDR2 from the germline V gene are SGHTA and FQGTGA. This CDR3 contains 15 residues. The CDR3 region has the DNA TGTGCCAGCAGCTTACCGGGAGGGCCGGGAAATGAGCAGTTCTTC. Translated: CASSLPGGPGNEQFF.

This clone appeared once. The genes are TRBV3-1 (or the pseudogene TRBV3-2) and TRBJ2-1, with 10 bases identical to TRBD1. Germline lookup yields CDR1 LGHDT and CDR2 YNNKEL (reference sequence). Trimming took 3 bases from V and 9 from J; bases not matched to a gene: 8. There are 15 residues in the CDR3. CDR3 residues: CASSQAGTGEGEQFF. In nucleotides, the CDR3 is TGTGCCAGCAGCCAGGCCGGGACAGGGGAGGGTGAGCAGTTCTTC.

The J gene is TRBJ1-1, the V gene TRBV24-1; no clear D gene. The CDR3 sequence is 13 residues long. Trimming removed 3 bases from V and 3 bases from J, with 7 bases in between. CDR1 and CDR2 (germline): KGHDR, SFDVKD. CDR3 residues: CATSDDTDTEAFF. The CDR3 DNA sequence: TGTGCCACCAGTGATGACACAGACACTGAAGCTTTCTTT.

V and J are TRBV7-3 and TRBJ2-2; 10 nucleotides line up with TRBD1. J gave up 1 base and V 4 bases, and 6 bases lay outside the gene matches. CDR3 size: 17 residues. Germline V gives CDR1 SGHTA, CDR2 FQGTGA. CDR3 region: CASSSGRDRGNTGELFF. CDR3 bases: TGTGCCAGCAGCTCGGGCCGGGACAGGGGGAACACCGGGGAGCTGTTTTTT.

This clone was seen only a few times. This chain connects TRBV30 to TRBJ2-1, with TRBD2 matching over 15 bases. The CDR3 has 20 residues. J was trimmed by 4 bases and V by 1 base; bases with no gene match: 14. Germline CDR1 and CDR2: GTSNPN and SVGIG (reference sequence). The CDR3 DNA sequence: TGTGCCTGGAGTGAATCTAGGACTAGCGGGAGGGCCTCAAAATACAATGAGCAGTTCTTC. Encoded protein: CAWSESRTSGRASKYNEQFF.

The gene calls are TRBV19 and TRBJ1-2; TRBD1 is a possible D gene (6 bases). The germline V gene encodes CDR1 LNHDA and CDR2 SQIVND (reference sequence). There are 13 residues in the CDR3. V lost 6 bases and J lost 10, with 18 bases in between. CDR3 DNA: TGTGCCAGTAGGGTCACGGCAGGGGACGACTACACCTTC. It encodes CASRVTAGDDYTF.

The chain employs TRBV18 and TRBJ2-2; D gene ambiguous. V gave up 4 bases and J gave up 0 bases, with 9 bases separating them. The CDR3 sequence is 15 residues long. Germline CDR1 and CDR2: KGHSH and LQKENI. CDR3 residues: CASSLEHSNTGELFF. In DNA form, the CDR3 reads TGTGCCAGCTCACTCGAACATTCGAACACCGGGGAGCTGTTTTTT.

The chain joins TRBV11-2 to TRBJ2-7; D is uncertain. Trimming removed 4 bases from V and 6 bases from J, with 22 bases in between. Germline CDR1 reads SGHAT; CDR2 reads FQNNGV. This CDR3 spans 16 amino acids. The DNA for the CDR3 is TGTGCCAGCAGCTATCTAGGATTTACTGAACCGGGCGAGCAGTACTTC. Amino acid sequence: CASSYLGFTEPGEQYF.

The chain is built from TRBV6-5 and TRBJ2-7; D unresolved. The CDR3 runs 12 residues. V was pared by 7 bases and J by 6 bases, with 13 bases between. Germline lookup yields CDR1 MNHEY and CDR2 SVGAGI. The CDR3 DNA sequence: TGTGCCAGCACCTCGTCGCCGGGCGAGCAGTACTTC. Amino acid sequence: CASTSSPGEQYF.

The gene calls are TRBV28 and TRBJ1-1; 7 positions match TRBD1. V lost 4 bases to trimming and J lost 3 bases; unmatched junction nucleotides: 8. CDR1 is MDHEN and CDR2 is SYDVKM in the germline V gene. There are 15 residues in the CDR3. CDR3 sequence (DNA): TGTGCCAGCAGTTCCACAGGGGAGGCGTACACTGAAGCTTTCTTT. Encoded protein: CASSSTGEAYTEAFF.

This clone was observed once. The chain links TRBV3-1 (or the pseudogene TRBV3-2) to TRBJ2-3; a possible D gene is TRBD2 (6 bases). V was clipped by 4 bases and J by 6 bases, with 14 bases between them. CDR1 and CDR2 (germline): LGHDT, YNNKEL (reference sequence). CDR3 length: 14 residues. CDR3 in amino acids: CASSRRTISDTQYF. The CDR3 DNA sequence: TGTGCCAGCAGCCGTCGGACTATTTCCGATACGCAGTATTTT.

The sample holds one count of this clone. The chain's CDR3 is CASSPGHSSYNEQFF. The CDR3 nucleotides are TGCGCCAGCAGCCCGGGACACAGCTCCTACAATGAGCAGTTCTTC. The chain carries TRBV5-1 and TRBJ2-1, with D perhaps matching TRBD1 (6 bases). There are 15 residues in the CDR3. V was cut by 4 bases and J by 0 bases, with 11 bases left in between. Germline values: CDR1 SGHRS, CDR2 YFSETQ.

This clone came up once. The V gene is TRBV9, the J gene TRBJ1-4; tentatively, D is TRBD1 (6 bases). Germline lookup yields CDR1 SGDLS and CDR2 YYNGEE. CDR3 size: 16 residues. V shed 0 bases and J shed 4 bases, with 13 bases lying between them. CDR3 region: CASSVGQGLLNEKLFF. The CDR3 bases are TGTGCCAGCAGCGTAGGGCAGGGGCTCCTTAATGAAAAACTGTTTTTT.

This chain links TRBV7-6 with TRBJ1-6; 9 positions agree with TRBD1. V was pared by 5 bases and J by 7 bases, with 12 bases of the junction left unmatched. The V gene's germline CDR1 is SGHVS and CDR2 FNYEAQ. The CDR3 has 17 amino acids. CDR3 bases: TGTGCCAGCAGCCCCCATACAGGGGGCGCGGGGAATTCACCCCTCCACTTT. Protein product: CASSPHTGGAGNSPLHF.

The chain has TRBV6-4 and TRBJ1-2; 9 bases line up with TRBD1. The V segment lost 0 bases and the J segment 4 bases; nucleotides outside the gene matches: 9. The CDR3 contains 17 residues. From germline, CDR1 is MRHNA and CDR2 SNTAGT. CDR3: CASSDSTATGGTYGYTF. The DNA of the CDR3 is TGTGCCAGCAGTGACTCGACGGCGACAGGGGGTACCTATGGCTACACCTTC.

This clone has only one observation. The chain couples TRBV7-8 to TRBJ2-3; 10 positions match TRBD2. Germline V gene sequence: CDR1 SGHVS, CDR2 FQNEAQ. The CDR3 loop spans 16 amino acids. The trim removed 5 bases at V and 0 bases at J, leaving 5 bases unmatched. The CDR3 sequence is CASSLRLAGSTDTQYF. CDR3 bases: TGTGCCAGCAGCCTTCGACTAGCGGGTAGCACAGATACGCAGTATTTT.

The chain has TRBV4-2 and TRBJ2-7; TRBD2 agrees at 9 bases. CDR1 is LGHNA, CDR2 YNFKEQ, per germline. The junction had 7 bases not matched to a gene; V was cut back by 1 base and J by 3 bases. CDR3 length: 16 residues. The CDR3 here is CASSQVKASGIYEQYF. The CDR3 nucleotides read TGTGCCAGCAGCCAAGTGAAGGCTAGCGGGATCTACGAGCAGTACTTC.

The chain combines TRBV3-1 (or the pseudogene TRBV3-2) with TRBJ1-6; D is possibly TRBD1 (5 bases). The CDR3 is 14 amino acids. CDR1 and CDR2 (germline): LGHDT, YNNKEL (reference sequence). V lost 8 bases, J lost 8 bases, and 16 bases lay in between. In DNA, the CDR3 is TGTGCCAGCGGGCCGGGGGGACCTTATTCACCCCTCCACTTT. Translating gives CASGPGGPYSPLHF.

The CDR3 here is CASSKTSGSSDTQYF. CDR3 sequence (DNA): TGTGCCAGCAGCAAAACTAGCGGGAGCTCAGATACGCAGTATTTT. The chain is built from TRBV21-1 and TRBJ2-3; TRBD2 reflects the table's D call only, with no check against the DNA. TRBV21-1 is annotated as a pseudogene. CDR3 size: 15 residues.

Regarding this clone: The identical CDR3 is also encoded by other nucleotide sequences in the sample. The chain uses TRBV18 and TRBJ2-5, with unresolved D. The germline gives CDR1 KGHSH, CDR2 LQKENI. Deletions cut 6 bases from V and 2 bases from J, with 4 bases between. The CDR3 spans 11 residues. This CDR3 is CASSLQETQYF. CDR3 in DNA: TGTGCCAGCTCCCTACAAGAGACCCAGTACTTC.

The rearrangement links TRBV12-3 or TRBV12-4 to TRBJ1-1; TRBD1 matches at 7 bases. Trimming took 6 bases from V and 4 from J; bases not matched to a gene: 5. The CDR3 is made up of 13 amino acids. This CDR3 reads CASSRQGGTEAFF. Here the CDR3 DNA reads TGTGCCAGCAGCAGACAGGGAGGCACTGAAGCTTTCTTT.

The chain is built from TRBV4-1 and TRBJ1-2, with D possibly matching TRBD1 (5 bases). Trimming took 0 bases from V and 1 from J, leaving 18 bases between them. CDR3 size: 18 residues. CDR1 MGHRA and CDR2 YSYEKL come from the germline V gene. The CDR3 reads CASSQEVPFGGNNYGYTF. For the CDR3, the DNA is TGCGCCAGCAGCCAAGAGGTCCCGTTTGGGGGGAATAACTATGGCTACACCTTC.

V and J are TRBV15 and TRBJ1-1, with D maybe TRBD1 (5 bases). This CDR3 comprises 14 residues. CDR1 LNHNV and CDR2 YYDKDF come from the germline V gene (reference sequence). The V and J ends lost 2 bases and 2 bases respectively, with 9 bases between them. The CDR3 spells CATSRQGLNTEAFF. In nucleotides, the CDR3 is TGTGCCACCAGCAGACAGGGACTTAACACTGAAGCTTTCTTT.